This T cell receptor (beta chain) was identified during a study of blood T cell repertoires in COVID-19. V shed 4 bases and J 1 base; nucleotides not matched to a gene: 5. Germline CDR1 GTSNPN, CDR2 SVGIG (reference sequence). The CDR3 spans 15 residues. Source study methods: Estimation of nucleated cell counts was performed using reference gene primer amplification. Sequencing used immunoSEQ multiplex PCR; TCRdb keeps in-frame clones, though not all of them. V and J calls plus clone size are reproduced from that table; the DNA served to infer D and trimming. Of 150,000 or so clones listed, about 90% are singletons.

The sequencing sample was made of peripheral blood. The chain joins TRBV30 to TRBJ2-3, with 10 bases lining up with TRBD1. The receptor was isolated from an older woman with acute or convalescent COVID-19. The CDR3 here is CAWTPGQGRTDTQYF. For the CDR3, the DNA is TGTGCCTGGACCCCGGGACAGGGGCGCACAGATACGCAGTATTTT.